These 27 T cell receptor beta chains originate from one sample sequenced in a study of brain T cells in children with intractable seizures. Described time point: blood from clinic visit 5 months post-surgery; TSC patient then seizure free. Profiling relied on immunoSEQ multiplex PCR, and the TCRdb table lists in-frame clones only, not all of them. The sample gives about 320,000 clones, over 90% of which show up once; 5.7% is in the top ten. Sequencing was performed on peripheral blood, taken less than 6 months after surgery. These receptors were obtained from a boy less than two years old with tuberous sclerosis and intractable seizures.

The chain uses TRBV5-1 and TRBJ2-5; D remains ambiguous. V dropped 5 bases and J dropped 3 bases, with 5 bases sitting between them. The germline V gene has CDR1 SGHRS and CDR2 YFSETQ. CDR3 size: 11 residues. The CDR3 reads CASRLEETQYF. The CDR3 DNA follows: TGCGCCAGCAGACTTGAAGAGACCCAGTACTTC.

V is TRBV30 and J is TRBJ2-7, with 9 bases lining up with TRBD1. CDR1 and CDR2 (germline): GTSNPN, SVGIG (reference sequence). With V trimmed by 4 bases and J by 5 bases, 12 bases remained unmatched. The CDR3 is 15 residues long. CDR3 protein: CAWTGPGTGLDEQYF. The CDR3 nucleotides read TGTGCCTGGACCGGACCCGGGACAGGGTTGGACGAGCAGTACTTC.

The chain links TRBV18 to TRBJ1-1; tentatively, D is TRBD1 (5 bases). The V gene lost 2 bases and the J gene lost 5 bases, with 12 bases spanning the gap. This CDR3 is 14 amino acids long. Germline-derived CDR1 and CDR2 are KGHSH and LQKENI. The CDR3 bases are TGTGCCAGCTCACCAGGGGGATGGGATACTGAAGCTTTCTTT. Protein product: CASSPGGWDTEAFF.

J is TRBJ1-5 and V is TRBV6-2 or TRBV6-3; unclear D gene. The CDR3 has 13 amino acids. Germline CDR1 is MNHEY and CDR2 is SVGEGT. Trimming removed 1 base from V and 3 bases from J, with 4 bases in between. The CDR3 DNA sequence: TGTGCCAGCAGTTACTTCCTCAATCAGCCCCAGCATTTT. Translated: CASSYFLNQPQHF.

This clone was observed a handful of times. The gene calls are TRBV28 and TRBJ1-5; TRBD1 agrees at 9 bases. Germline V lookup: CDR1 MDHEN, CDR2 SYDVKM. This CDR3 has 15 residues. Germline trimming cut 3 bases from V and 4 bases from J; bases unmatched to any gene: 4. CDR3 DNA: TGTGCCAGCAGTTTCCCCGGACAGGGGAATCAGCCCCAGCATTTT. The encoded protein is CASSFPGQGNQPQHF.

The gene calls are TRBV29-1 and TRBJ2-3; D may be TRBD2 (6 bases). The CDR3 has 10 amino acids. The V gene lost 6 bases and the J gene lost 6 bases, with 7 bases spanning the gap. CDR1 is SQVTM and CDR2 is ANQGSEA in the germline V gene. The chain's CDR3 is CSVGLDTQYF. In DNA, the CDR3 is TGCAGCGTGGGACTCGATACGCAGTATTTT.

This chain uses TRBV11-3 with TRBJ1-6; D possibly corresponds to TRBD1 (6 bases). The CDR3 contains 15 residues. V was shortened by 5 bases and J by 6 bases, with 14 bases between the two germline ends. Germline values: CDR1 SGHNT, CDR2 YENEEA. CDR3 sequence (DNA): TGTGCCAGCAGCCCAGGACAGTACTCTAATTCACCCCTCCACTTT. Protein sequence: CASSPGQYSNSPLHF.

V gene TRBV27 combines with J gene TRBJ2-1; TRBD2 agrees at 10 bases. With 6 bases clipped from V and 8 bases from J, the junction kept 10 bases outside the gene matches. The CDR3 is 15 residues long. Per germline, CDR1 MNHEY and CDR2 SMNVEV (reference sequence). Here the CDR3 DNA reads TGTGCCAGCAGCACACTAGCGGGGCTTTTCGATGAGCAGTTCTTC. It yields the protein CASSTLAGLFDEQFF.

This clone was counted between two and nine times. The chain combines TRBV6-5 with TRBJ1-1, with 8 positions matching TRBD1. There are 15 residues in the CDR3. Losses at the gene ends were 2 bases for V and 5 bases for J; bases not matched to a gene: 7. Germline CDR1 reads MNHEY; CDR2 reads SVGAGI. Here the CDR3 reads CASSYLDRGVTEAFF. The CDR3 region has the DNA TGTGCCAGCAGTTACCTAGACAGGGGTGTGACTGAAGCTTTCTTT.

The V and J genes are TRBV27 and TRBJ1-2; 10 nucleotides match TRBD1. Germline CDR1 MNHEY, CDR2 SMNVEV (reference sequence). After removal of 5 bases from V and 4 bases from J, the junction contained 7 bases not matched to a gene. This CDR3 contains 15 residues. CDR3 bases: TGTGCCAGCAGTCCGGGACAGGGGTCGGGCTATGGCTACACCTTC. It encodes CASSPGQGSGYGYTF.

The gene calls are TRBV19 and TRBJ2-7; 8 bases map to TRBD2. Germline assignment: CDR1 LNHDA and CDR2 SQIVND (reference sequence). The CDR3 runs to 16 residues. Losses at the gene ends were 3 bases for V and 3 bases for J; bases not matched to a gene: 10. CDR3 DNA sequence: TGTGCCAGTAGTATCTGGGGGGCGGGAGGAGACTACGAGCAGTACTTC. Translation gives CASSIWGAGGDYEQYF.

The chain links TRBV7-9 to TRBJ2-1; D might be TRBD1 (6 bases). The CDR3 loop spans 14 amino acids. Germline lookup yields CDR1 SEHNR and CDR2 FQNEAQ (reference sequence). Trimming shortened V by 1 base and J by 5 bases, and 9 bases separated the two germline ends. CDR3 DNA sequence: TGTGCCAGCAGCTTAGGACAGGTCAACAATGAGCAGTTCTTC. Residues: CASSLGQVNNEQFF.

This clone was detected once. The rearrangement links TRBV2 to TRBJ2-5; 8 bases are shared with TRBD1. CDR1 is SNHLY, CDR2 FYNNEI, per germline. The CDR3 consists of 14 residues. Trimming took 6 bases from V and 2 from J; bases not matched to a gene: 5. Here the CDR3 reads CASSGDRRQETQYF. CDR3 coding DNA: TGTGCCAGCAGCGGGGACAGGCGTCAAGAGACCCAGTACTTC.

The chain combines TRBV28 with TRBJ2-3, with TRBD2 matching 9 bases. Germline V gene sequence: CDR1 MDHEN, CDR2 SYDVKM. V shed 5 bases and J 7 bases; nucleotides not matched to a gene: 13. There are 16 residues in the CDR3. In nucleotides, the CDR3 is TGTGCCAGCAGTGGAAAGCGGGGGGCCGCTTTGTATACGCAGTATTTT. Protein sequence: CASSGKRGAALYTQYF.

Here the CDR3 reads CASSRIVFSETQYF. The CDR3 nucleotides are TGCGCCAGCAGCCGGATCGTTTTCTCGGAGACCCAGTACTTC. The chain couples TRBV4-1 to TRBJ2-5; D ambiguous. Germline V gene data show CDR1 as MGHRA and CDR2 as YSYEKL. The CDR3 has 14 amino acids. With 4 bases removed from V and 5 bases from J, the gap between germline ends came to 14 bases.

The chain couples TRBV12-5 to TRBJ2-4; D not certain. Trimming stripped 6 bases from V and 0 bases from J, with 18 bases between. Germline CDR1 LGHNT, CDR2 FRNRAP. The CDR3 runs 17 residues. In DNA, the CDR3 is TGTGCTAGTGGCTTACAACAATTGACGGTAGCCAAAAACATTCAGTACTTC. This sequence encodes CASGLQQLTVAKNIQYF.

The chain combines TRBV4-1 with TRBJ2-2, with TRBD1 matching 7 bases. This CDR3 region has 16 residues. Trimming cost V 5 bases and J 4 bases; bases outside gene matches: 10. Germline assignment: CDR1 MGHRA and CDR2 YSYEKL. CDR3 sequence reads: CASSKGTRGFTGELFF. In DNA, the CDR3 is TGCGCCAGCAGCAAAGGAACCAGGGGGTTCACCGGGGAGCTGTTTTTT.

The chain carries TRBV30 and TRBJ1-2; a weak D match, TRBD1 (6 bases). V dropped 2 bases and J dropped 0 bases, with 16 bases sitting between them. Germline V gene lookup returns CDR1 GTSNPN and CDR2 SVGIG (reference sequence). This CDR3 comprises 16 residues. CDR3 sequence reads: CAWSHRRTDPNYGYTF. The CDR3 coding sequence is TGTGCCTGGAGTCACCGGCGGACAGACCCTAACTATGGCTACACCTTC.

The DNA for the CDR3 is TGTGCCAGCTCGACAGGAGCCTACGAGCAGTACTTC. Translating it yields CASSTGAYEQYF. This chain joins TRBV18 and TRBJ2-7; D may be TRBD1 (6 bases). The V end lost 6 bases, the J end lost 2 bases, and 8 bases lay between the germline ends. Germline loops: CDR1 KGHSH, CDR2 LQKENI. The CDR3 contains 12 residues.

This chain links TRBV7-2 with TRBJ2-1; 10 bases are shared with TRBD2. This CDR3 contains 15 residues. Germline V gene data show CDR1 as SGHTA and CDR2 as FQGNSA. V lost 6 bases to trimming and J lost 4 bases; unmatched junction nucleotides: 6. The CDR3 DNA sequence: TGTGCCAGCAGTTCCAGCGGGGGGGATTACAATGAGCAGTTCTTC. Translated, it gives CASSSSGGDYNEQFF.

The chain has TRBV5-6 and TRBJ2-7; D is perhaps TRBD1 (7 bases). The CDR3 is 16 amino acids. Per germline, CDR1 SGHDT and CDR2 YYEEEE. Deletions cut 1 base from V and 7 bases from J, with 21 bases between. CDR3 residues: CASSLRGLHARGEQYF. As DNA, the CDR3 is TGTGCCAGCAGCTTGAGGGGGCTACACGCCCGGGGGGAGCAGTACTTC.

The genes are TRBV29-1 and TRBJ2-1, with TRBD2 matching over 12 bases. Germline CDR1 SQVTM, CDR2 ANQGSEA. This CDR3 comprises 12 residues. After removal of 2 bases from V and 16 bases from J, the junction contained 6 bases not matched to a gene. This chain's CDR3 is CSVESGLAGIFF. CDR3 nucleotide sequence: TGCAGCGTTGAATCAGGACTAGCGGGAATCTTCTTC.

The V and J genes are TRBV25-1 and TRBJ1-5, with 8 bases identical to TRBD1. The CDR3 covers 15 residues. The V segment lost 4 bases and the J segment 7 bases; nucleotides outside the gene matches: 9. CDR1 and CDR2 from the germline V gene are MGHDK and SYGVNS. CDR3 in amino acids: CASSGQGFGIQPQHF. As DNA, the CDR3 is TGTGCCAGCAGTGGACAGGGGTTTGGGATCCAGCCCCAGCATTTT.

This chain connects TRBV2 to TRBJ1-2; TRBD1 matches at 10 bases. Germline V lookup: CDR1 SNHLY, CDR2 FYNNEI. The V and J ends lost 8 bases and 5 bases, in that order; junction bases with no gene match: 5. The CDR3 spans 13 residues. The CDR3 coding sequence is TGTGCCAGCCGTTGGGGACAGGGGTATGGCTACACCTTC. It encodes CASRWGQGYGYTF.

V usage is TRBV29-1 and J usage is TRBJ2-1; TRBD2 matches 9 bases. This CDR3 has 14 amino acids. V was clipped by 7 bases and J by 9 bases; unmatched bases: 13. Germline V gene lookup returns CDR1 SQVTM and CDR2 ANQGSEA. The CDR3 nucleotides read TGCAGCGGGGGGTCTAGCGGGAAGTTAGGTGAGCAGTTCTTC. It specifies CSGGSSGKLGEQFF.

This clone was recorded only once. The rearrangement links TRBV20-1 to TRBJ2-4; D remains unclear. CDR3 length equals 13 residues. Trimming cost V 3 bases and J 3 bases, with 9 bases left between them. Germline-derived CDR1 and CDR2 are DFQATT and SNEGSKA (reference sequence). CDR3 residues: CSASKGSKNIQYF. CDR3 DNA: TGCAGTGCTAGTAAGGGTAGCAAAAACATTCAGTACTTC.

This CDR3 reads CASSLGSANEQFF. CDR3 DNA sequence: TGTGCCAGCAGTTTAGGGAGTGCAAATGAGCAGTTCTTC. V usage is TRBV27 and J usage is TRBJ2-1; TRBD2 is a possible D gene (5 bases). Trimming removed 2 bases at V and 7 bases at J, with 9 bases between. The CDR3 runs to 13 residues. Germline CDR1 reads MNHEY; CDR2 reads SMNVEV (reference sequence).